One sample yielded the 29 T cell receptor beta chains listed below, sequenced in a study of Graves' ophthalmopathy and Graves' hyperthyroidism. CDR3 regions of TCR beta were amplified from RNA transcripts. The authors performed first-round RT-PCR with HTBI primers and then a second-round multiplex PCR. TCRdb processed the multiplex PCR reads anew with MiXCR; each CDR3 protein has one entry. This sample has 740,000 or so distinct CDR3 sequences, with 40% found just once. The specimen was peripheral blood. All receptors come from an adult man with Graves' ophthalmopathy.

The genes are TRBV25-1 and TRBJ1-5; possibly TRBD1 for D (6 bases). V lost 6 bases and J lost 4, with 19 bases in between. This CDR3 spans 16 amino acids. Germline V gene data show CDR1 as MGHDK and CDR2 as SYGVNS. The CDR3 loop reads CASSLNREGRNQPQHF. CDR3 DNA sequence: TGTGCCAGCAGCCTAAACAGGGAAGGGAGGAATCAGCCCCAGCATTTT.

This clonotype was picked up many times. The chain recombines TRBV25-1 with TRBJ1-5, with 10 bases lining up with TRBD1. Germline V gives CDR1 MGHDK, CDR2 SYGVNS. The CDR3 runs 16 residues. V trimming: 6 bases; J trimming: 7 bases; junction bases outside the gene matches: 12. Here the CDR3 DNA reads TGTGCCAGCAGCGCTCAGACAGGGGGCCTCGGCCAGCCCCAGCATTTT. This sequence encodes CASSAQTGGLGQPQHF.

The rearrangement joins TRBV9 to TRBJ1-1, with 7 bases fitting TRBD1. The germline CDR1 and CDR2 sequences are SGDLS and YYNGEE. The CDR3 runs 14 residues. The J segment lost 8 bases and the V segment lost 6 bases, leaving 13 bases of the junction unmatched. CDR3 in DNA: TGTGCCAGCACAACGAGGACAGGTACCGGGGAAGCTTTCTTT. This translates into CASTTRTGTGEAFF.

There are many counts of this clonotype. The chain joins TRBV15 to TRBJ2-3, with D maybe TRBD2 (6 bases). CDR1 is LNHNV and CDR2 is YYDKDF in the germline V gene (reference sequence). V dropped 0 bases and J dropped 4 bases, with 11 bases sitting between them. The CDR3 contains 15 residues. The CDR3 reads CATSRDHGGADTQYF. DNA of the CDR3: TGTGCCACCAGCAGAGATCATGGCGGGGCAGATACGCAGTATTTT.

The rearrangement links TRBV7-2 to TRBJ1-3; TRBD1 might be the D (5 bases). Germline values: CDR1 SGHTA, CDR2 FQGNSA. The CDR3 runs to 12 residues. Deletions cut 5 bases from V and 12 bases from J, with 14 bases between. Written as DNA, the CDR3 is TGTGCCAGCAGCAAGAGACAGCCCAGCATATATTTT. Amino acids: CASSKRQPSIYF.

The V gene is TRBV19, the J gene TRBJ2-1; the D gene could be TRBD1 or TRBD2 (5 bases each). Per the germline V gene, CDR1 is LNHDA and CDR2 is SQIVND (reference sequence). The CDR3 consists of 11 residues. Trimming shortened V by 9 bases and J by 9 bases, and 12 bases separated the two germline ends. The CDR3 nucleotides are TGTGCCAGCGGTCGGGGCGGTGAGCAGTTCTTC. It yields the protein CASGRGGEQFF.

The table lists this clonotype with many counts. The chain recombines TRBV7-9 with TRBJ2-5; 9 nucleotides line up with TRBD1. CDR1 SEHNR and CDR2 FQNEAQ come from the germline V gene (reference sequence). V was clipped by 6 bases and J by 5 bases; unmatched bases: 7. The CDR3 runs to 14 residues. The CDR3 region is CASRTGGAGETQYF. The CDR3 DNA reads TGTGCCAGCAGAACAGGGGGCGCAGGGGAGACCCAGTACTTC.

V and J are TRBV10-2 and TRBJ1-4, with D hard to call. Deletions cut 6 bases from V and 6 bases from J, with 14 bases between. Looked up from germline, CDR1 is WSHSY and CDR2 is SAAADI. The CDR3 has 14 amino acids. In nucleotides, the CDR3 is TGCGCCAGCAGAAGCATGGGGATGGATGAAAAACTGTTTTTT. Translating it yields CASRSMGMDEKLFF.

This chain connects TRBV7-3 to TRBJ2-7; perhaps TRBD2 as D (5 bases). The V end lost 2 bases, the J end lost 6 bases, and 14 bases lay between the germline ends. The CDR3 runs 14 residues. Germline-derived CDR1 and CDR2 are SGHTA and FQGTGA. The DNA of the CDR3 is TGTGCCAGCAGCTTATCCCCGGGGAGAGGCGAGCAGTACTTC. Amino acid sequence: CASSLSPGRGEQYF.

This clonotype was counted between two and nine times. The chain employs TRBV7-9 and TRBJ2-7; 7 bases agree with TRBD1. V gave up 6 bases and J gave up 3 bases; unmatched junction bases: 5. In germline, CDR1 is SEHNR, CDR2 FQNEAQ (reference sequence). The CDR3 has 13 residues. The CDR3 region has the DNA TGTGCCAGCAGTCGAGGGACAGACTACGAGCAGTACTTC. It yields the protein CASSRGTDYEQYF.

The V and J genes are TRBV4-2 and TRBJ2-5; no clear D gene. CDR3 size: 15 residues. CDR1 and CDR2 from the germline V gene are LGHNA and YNFKEQ. Trimming left V 0 bases short and J 2 bases short, with 10 bases between. The CDR3 nucleotides read TGTGCCAGCAGCCAAGAGGAAAGGATTCAAGAGACCCAGTACTTC. This encodes CASSQEERIQETQYF.

V usage is TRBV11-2 and J usage is TRBJ1-1; 9 bases agree with TRBD1. Losses at the gene ends were 9 bases for V and 3 bases for J; bases not matched to a gene: 8. The CDR3 consists of 14 residues. Germline V gene lookup returns CDR1 SGHAT and CDR2 FQNNGV. CDR3 residues: CASSQQGAHTEAFF. The CDR3 nucleotides are TGTGCCAGTAGTCAACAGGGGGCTCACACTGAAGCTTTCTTT.

CDR3 bases: TGTGCCATCAGTAGACAGCCGGGGATGGCTGAAGCTTTCTTT. This encodes CAISRQPGMAEAFF. This chain joins TRBV10-3 and TRBJ1-1, with TRBD1 as a possible D gene (5 bases). This CDR3 has 14 amino acids. Germline CDR1 and CDR2: ENHRY and SYGVKD. V was clipped by 5 bases and J by 6 bases, with 16 bases between them.

Note on this clonotype: The junction does not match germline at one end; this may be a read error. The rearrangement joins TRBV10-3 to TRBJ1-5, with TRBD1 as a possible D gene (6 bases). CDR1 is ENHRY and CDR2 is SYGVKD in the germline V gene. The CDR3 sequence is 14 residues long. The CDR3 sequence is CASSPRDNNQPQHF. CDR3 DNA sequence: TGTGCCAGCAGTCCCCGGGACAACAATCAGCCCCAGCATTTT.

This clonotype was counted at least ten times. The chain is built from TRBV2 and TRBJ1-5, with 9 nucleotides matching TRBD1. The CDR3 contains 17 residues. Germline CDR1 and CDR2: SNHLY and FYNNEI. The V gene end was trimmed by 4 bases and the J gene end by 1 base; junction bases not matched to a gene: 8. CDR3 coding DNA: TGTGCCAGCAGTGCCGGGACAGGGAGCGGAAGCAATCAGCCCCAGCATTTT. It encodes CASSAGTGSGSNQPQHF.

This clonotype appeared a few times. V usage is TRBV4-1 and J usage is TRBJ2-7, with no clear D. The CDR3 contains 16 residues. Germline CDR1 reads MGHRA; CDR2 reads YSYEKL. Trimming took 0 bases from V and 0 from J, leaving 12 bases between them. This CDR3 is CASSQDPGPSSYEQYF. As DNA, the CDR3 is TGCGCCAGCAGCCAAGACCCAGGCCCTAGCTCCTACGAGCAGTACTTC.

The sample holds many counts of this clonotype. The chain links TRBV7-8 to TRBJ1-1, with D perhaps TRBD1 (5 bases). V lost 1 base to trimming and J lost 0 bases, with 9 bases between them. CDR1 SGHVS and CDR2 FQNEAQ come from the germline V gene. The CDR3 is 15 residues long. The CDR3 DNA reads TGTGCCAGCAGCTTAGTCACGGGGGTGAACACTGAAGCTTTCTTT. This sequence encodes CASSLVTGVNTEAFF.

About this clonotype: A junction end diverges from the germline sequence, so it may reflect a read error. The chain employs TRBV10-3 and TRBJ1-6; D is ambiguous. Per germline, CDR1 ENHRY and CDR2 SYGVKD. The CDR3 contains 15 residues. The CDR3 protein is CASSLGPSYNSPLHF. The CDR3 DNA is TGTGCCAGCAGTCTAGGGCCTTCCTATAATTCACCCCTCCACTTT.

This chain connects TRBV29-1 to TRBJ2-7, with D possibly being TRBD1 (6 bases). V gave up 3 bases and J gave up 2 bases, with 14 bases separating them. The germline gives CDR1 SQVTM, CDR2 ANQGSEA. This CDR3 region has 14 residues. CDR3 amino acids: CSVEKGVRTYEQYF. CDR3 in DNA: TGCAGCGTTGAGAAGGGGGTTAGGACCTACGAGCAGTACTTC.

As concerns this clonotype: One end of the junction does not line up with germline, which may come from a read error. The rearrangement joins TRBV10-3 to TRBJ1-5; D unresolved. Germline V CDR1 and CDR2: ENHRY, SYGVKD. The CDR3 runs to 16 residues. The CDR3 nucleotides read TGTGCCAGCAGTTACTCGCGAGGTGGGTCCAATCAGCCCCAGCATTTT. This gives the protein CASSYSRGGSNQPQHF.

The chain is built from TRBV12-3 or TRBV12-4 and TRBJ1-3; D not resolved. Between the trimmed V and J ends, which lost 7 bases and 2 bases, there was a span of 9 bases. The CDR3 is 13 residues long. The CDR3 DNA reads as TGTGCCAGCACCTCCCTCGCTGGAAACACCATATATTTT. Its translation is CASTSLAGNTIYF.

This clonotype was picked up a small number of times. This chain joins TRBV20-1 and TRBJ2-5; 7 nucleotides line up with TRBD2. The CDR3 contains 16 residues. Per germline, CDR1 DFQATT and CDR2 SNEGSKA (reference sequence). With 3 bases clipped from V and 2 bases from J, the junction kept 12 bases outside the gene matches. CDR3 region: CSARVYQRGAQETQYF. The CDR3 DNA reads TGCAGTGCTAGGGTTTACCAGCGGGGAGCGCAAGAGACCCAGTACTTC.

This clonotype was recorded a few times. The chain employs TRBV9 and TRBJ2-2, with D perhaps matching TRBD1 (5 bases). V was shortened by 2 bases and J by 2 bases, with 13 bases between the two germline ends. The V gene's germline CDR1 is SGDLS and CDR2 YYNGEE. CDR3 length: 16 residues. The CDR3 loop is CASSVSGQLNTGELFF. CDR3 in DNA: TGTGCCAGCAGCGTTTCAGGGCAGCTTAACACCGGGGAGCTGTTTTTT.

This clonotype has only a few counts. The chain couples TRBV6-1 to TRBJ2-5; TRBD2 matches 7 bases. J gave up 5 bases and V 5 bases, and 11 bases lay outside the gene matches. Germline CDR1 reads MNHNS; CDR2 reads SASEGT. The CDR3 spans 15 residues. Here the CDR3 reads CASSSGEGLDETQYF. The CDR3 DNA sequence: TGTGCCAGCAGTTCCGGGGAGGGCCTTGATGAGACCCAGTACTTC.

This clonotype was detected many times. A read error may produce the germline difference seen at one junction end. The genes are TRBV24-1 and TRBJ1-5; 10 bases align to TRBD1. Germline loops: CDR1 KGHDR, CDR2 SFDVKD. The CDR3 consists of 15 residues. The CDR3 spells CASSYLGQGNQPQHF. CDR3 nucleotide sequence: TGTGCCAGCAGTTACCTGGGACAGGGGAATCAGCCCCAGCATTTT.

In the case of this clonotype: It may be a read error: a sequence one base away is much more abundant. The CDR3 ends on some other residue instead of the conserved phenylalanine or tryptophan, so this is likely a read error. V usage is TRBV7-3 and J usage is TRBJ1-6, with D maybe TRBD1 (5 bases). Trimming removed 2 bases from V and 8 bases from J, with 10 bases in between. CDR1 is SGHTA and CDR2 is FQGTGA in the germline V gene. There are 14 residues in the CDR3. DNA of the CDR3: TGTGCCAGCAGCTTACGCGGGGGGTATTCACCCCTCCACCTT. Its translation: CASSLRGGYSPLHL.

Ten or more counts support this clonotype. The chain employs TRBV19 and TRBJ1-5, with D perhaps TRBD1 (6 bases). This CDR3 contains 14 residues. Trimming removed 10 bases from V and 3 bases from J, with 16 bases in between. Germline V lookup: CDR1 LNHDA, CDR2 SQIVND (reference sequence). The CDR3: CATEDGQINQPQHF. The DNA for the CDR3 is TGTGCCACCGAAGACGGACAGATCAATCAGCCCCAGCATTTT.

The chain has TRBV2 and TRBJ2-7; possible D gene TRBD2, 7 bases. Trimming stripped 7 bases from V and 1 base from J, with 11 bases between. The CDR3 sequence is 13 residues long. The germline V gene has CDR1 SNHLY and CDR2 FYNNEI. The CDR3 loop is CASKRGGSYEQYF. In DNA, the CDR3 is TGTGCCAGCAAAAGGGGGGGATCCTACGAGCAGTACTTC.

There are many counts of this clonotype. This sequence joins TRBV24-1 and TRBJ2-7; D gene unclear. CDR3 length: 16 residues. Germline assignment: CDR1 KGHDR and CDR2 SFDVKD. Trimming took off 2 bases at V and 0 bases at J, with 13 bases between the two ends. Here the CDR3 reads CATSDSRTLSSYEQYF. DNA for the CDR3: TGTGCCACCAGTGATTCGCGGACCCTCTCCTCCTACGAGCAGTACTTC.